This T cell receptor beta chain was identified in a study of cytomegalovirus exposure and HLA in healthy donors. Turning to this clone: Antigen specificity is unknown.

General study findings and limits: Immune exposure information available was restricted to CMV serostatus. Certain indistinguishable V segments, among them TRBV6-2 and TRBV6-3, were excluded. Within the data, a cluster of highly shared sequence variants was likely a sequencing artifact.

The PCR used 60 Vbeta and 13 Jbeta primers. Profiling relied on immunoSEQ multiplex PCR, and the TCRdb table lists in-frame clones only, not all of them. The sample yields some 120,000 clones, roughly 9% seen once. The CDR3 extends over 14 amino acids. V lost 3 bases to trimming and J lost 2 bases; unmatched junction nucleotides: 4. CDR1 is SEHNR and CDR2 is FQNEAQ in the germline V gene (reference sequence). The chain recombines TRBV7-9 with TRBJ2-7; TRBD1 matches at 7 bases. The TCR originated in a woman aged 40 to 55 in good health and CMV-seropositive. The sample taken for sequencing was PBMCs. The CDR3 loop reads CASSFGTVPYEQYF. CDR3 coding DNA: TGTGCCAGCAGCTTCGGGACAGTTCCCTACGAGCAGTACTTC.